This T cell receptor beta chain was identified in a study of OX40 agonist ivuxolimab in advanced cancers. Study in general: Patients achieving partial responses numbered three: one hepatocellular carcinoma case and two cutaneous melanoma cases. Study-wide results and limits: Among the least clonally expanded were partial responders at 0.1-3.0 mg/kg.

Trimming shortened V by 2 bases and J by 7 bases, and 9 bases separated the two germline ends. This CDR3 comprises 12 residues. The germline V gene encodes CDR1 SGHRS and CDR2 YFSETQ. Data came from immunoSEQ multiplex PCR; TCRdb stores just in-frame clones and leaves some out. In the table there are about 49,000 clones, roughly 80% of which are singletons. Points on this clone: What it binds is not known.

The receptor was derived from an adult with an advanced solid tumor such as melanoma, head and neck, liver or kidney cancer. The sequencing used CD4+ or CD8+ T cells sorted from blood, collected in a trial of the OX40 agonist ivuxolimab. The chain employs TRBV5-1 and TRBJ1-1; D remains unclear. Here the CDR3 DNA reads TGCGCCAGCAGCTTTGCAGACGGTGAAGCTTTCTTT. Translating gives CASSFADGEAFF.